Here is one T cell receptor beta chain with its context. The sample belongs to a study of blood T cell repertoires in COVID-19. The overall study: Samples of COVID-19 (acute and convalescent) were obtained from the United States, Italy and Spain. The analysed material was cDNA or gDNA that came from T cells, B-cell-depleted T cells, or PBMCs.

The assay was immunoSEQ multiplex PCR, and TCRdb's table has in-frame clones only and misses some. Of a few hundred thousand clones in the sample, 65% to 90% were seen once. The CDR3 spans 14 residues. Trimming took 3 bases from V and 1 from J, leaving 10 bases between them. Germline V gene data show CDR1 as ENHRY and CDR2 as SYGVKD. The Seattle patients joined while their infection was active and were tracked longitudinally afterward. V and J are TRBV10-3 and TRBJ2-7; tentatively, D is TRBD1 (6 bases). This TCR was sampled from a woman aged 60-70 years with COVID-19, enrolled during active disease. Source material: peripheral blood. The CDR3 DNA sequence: TGTGCCATCAGTGACTCGACAGGATCCTACGAGCAGTACTTC. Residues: CAISDSTGSYEQYF.